This is a list of T cell receptor beta chains from one sample in a study of cytomegalovirus exposure and HLA in healthy donors. Some clones are missing from TCRdb's copy, which holds only in-frame ones; the method was immunoSEQ multiplex PCR. Altogether around 120,000 clones are present, 50% to 70% being singletons, with the ten largest covering 3.8%. The sequenced sample was PBMCs. The receptors come from a man aged 25-45 years in good health and CMV-seropositive. CDR3s include the opening cysteine and the closing phenylalanine or tryptophan. Fields, in order: J gene, CDR3 length, clone size, D gene, V gene, CDR3 protein, CDR3 DNA. D genes are given only for firm matches. Clone size is given for some rows only: seen once, a few or many times, or a class if the clone is expanded.

J: TRBJ2-1; length: 15; size: -; D: TRBD1; V: TRBV6-6; CDR3: CASMWDRGFYNEQFF; DNA: TGTGCCAGCATGTGGGACAGGGGATTCTACAATGAGCAGTTCTTC
J: TRBJ1-2; length: 11; size: -; D: -; V: TRBV20-1; CDR3: CSARFNYGYTF; DNA: TGCAGTGCTCGTTTTAACTATGGCTACACCTTC
J: TRBJ1-4; length: 12; size: -; D: -; V: TRBV29-1; CDR3: CSALQGSEKLFF; DNA: TGCAGCGCCTTACAGGGATCTGAAAAACTGTTTTTT
J: TRBJ2-3; length: 15; size: -; D: TRBD2; V: TRBV30; CDR3: CAWSLAGDSTDTQYF; DNA: TGTGCCTGGAGTCTGGCGGGGGATAGCACAGATACGCAGTATTTT
J: TRBJ2-3; length: 16; size: -; D: -; V: TRBV2; CDR3: CASSEGGSALTDTQYF; DNA: TGTGCCAGCAGTGAAGGGGGTAGCGCGCTCACAGATACGCAGTATTTT
J: TRBJ1-3; length: 14; size: -; D: -; V: TRBV7-6; CDR3: CAGAVGGSGNTIYF; DNA: TGTGCCGGGGCGGTAGGGGGCTCTGGAAACACCATATATTTT
J: TRBJ2-7; length: 14; size: -; D: -; V: TRBV6-1; CDR3: CASSEGPRSYEQYF; DNA: TGTGCCAGCAGTGAAGGGCCGAGGTCCTACGAGCAGTACTTC
J: TRBJ1-2; length: 12; size: few; D: -; V: TRBV7-8; CDR3: CASSPSGYGYTF; DNA: TGTGCCAGCAGCCCCTCGGGCTATGGCTACACCTTC
J: TRBJ2-1; length: 16; size: -; D: TRBD2; V: TRBV7-9; CDR3: CASSFPSGGSYNEQFF; DNA: TGTGCCAGCAGCTTCCCCTCGGGGGGAAGCTACAATGAGCAGTTCTTC
J: TRBJ1-1; length: 15; size: -; D: TRBD1; V: TRBV7-8; CDR3: CASSTRGTGVTEAFF; DNA: TGTGCCAGCAGCACGCGCGGGACAGGGGTAACTGAAGCTTTCTTT
J: TRBJ1-2; length: 13; size: -; D: -; V: TRBV2; CDR3: CASSERSSYGYTF; DNA: TGTGCCAGCAGTGAAAGGAGCAGCTATGGCTACACCTTC
J: TRBJ1-5; length: 15; size: few; D: TRBD1; V: TRBV19; CDR3: CASSITTGGNQPQHF; DNA: TGTGCCAGTAGTATAACGACAGGGGGCAATCAGCCCCAGCATTTT
J: TRBJ1-2; length: 13; size: -; D: -; V: TRBV25-1; CDR3: CASSEAAAYGYTF; DNA: TGTGCCAGCAGTGAGGCCGCCGCTTATGGCTACACCTTC
J: TRBJ1-2; length: 14; size: -; D: -; V: TRBV6-5; CDR3: CASSPRGMNYVYTF; DNA: TGTGCCAGCAGCCCGAGGGGGATGAACTATGTCTACACCTTC
J: TRBJ2-7; length: 14; size: -; D: -; V: TRBV5-1; CDR3: CASSEQGKAYEQYF; DNA: TGCGCCAGCAGCGAACAGGGTAAGGCCTACGAGCAGTACTTC
J: TRBJ2-1; length: 14; size: few; D: -; V: TRBV7-8; CDR3: CASSLDTGQDEQFF; DNA: TGTGCCAGCAGCTTAGATACAGGGCAGGATGAGCAGTTCTTC
J: TRBJ1-1; length: 14; size: -; D: TRBD1; V: TRBV6-5; CDR3: CASVPGQQNTEAFF; DNA: TGTGCCAGCGTCCCGGGACAGCAGAACACTGAAGCTTTCTTT
J: TRBJ1-2; length: 12; size: -; D: -; V: TRBV29-1; CDR3: CSVGSYPLGYTF; DNA: TGCAGCGTTGGATCCTACCCCCTTGGCTACACCTTC